This T cell receptor beta chain was sequenced for a study of OX40 agonist ivuxolimab in advanced cancers. At the level of the study: An agonistic human IgG2 monoclonal antibody against OX40 (CD134) was given. Patients received ivuxolimab, an intravenous treatment, every 2 weeks at 0.01 to 10 mg/kg. The group had a mean age of around 64 years, ranged from about 23 to 85, and was 82.7% male.

Profiled with immunoSEQ multiplex PCR; TCRdb holds only in-frame clones, not every one. Of 25,000 to 40,000 clones listed, 87% are singletons. Trimming cost V 2 bases and J 4 bases; bases outside gene matches: 2. The germline V gene encodes CDR1 MNHNY and CDR2 SVGAGI (reference sequence). CDR3 length: 14 amino acids. This TCR was recovered from an adult with an advanced solid tumor such as melanoma, head and neck, liver or kidney cancer. The chain recombines TRBV6-6 with TRBJ2-7; 10 nucleotides agree with TRBD1. The sample consisted of CD4+ or CD8+ T cells sorted from blood, taken in a trial of the OX40 agonist ivuxolimab. CDR3 nucleotide sequence: TGTGCCAGCAGTTACGTGGGACAGGGGTACGAGCAGTACTTC. Encoded protein: CASSYVGQGYEQYF.